These 26 T cell receptor beta chains were sequenced from one sample in a study of T cells in narcolepsy (dated by TCRdb to 2016 to 2019). The library was obtained by the immunoSEQ multiplex PCR assay. TCRdb stores this immuneACCESS table with in-frame sequences only. Part of the clones is absent; in the studies checked, under half of the shortfall reflects unresolved V genes, and no reason is known for the rest. For this sample the table gives over 25,000 clones, of which about 84% were detected only once. 3.4% of the sample belongs to the ten largest clones. Material: CD45RA- memory CD4+ T cells from PBMCs. Sample cell subset or site, as interpreted from the label and publication: memory T cells sorted ex vivo from peripheral blood. These receptors were obtained from a human donor with narcolepsy.

The V and J genes are TRBV15 and TRBJ1-4, with D unclear. The V end lost 3 bases, the J end lost 0 bases, and 8 bases lay between the germline ends. Germline V CDR1 and CDR2: LNHNV, YYDKDF (reference sequence). CDR3 length: 15 residues. CDR3 in amino acids: CATSRLQSTNEKLFF. For the CDR3, the DNA is TGTGCCACCAGCAGGCTACAGTCAACTAATGAAAAACTGTTTTTT. The entire variable domain, with the rest obtained from reference TRBV15 and TRBJ1-4, is as follows: DAMVIQNPRYQVTQFGKPVTLSCSQTLNHNVMYWYQQKSSQAPKLLFHYYDKDFNNEADTPDNFQSRRPNTSFCFLDIRSPGLGDTAMYLCATSRLQSTNEKLFFGSGTQLSVL.

The chain uses TRBV18 and TRBJ2-7; 7 nucleotides match TRBD1. There are 13 residues in the CDR3. The trim removed 3 bases at V and 2 bases at J, leaving 1 base unmatched. Germline-derived CDR1 and CDR2 are KGHSH and LQKENI. The CDR3 DNA reads as TGTGCCAGCTCACCGGGACAGACCTACGAGCAGTACTTC. Translated, it gives CASSPGQTYEQYF.

The genes are TRBV18 and TRBJ2-3; possible D gene TRBD2, 6 bases. This CDR3 region has 13 residues. The V end lost 3 bases, the J end lost 3 bases, and 7 bases lay between the germline ends. CDR1 KGHSH and CDR2 LQKENI come from the germline V gene. The CDR3 is CASSPGGTDTQYF. For the CDR3, the DNA is TGTGCCAGCTCACCGGGGGGTACAGATACGCAGTATTTT.

The chain recombines TRBV4-1 with TRBJ2-3; 11 nucleotides match TRBD2. J gave up 5 bases and V 0 bases, and 7 bases lay outside the gene matches. This CDR3 has 17 amino acids. Germline V gene lookup returns CDR1 MGHRA and CDR2 YSYEKL. The CDR3: CASSQDLTSGAGDTQYF. The CDR3 bases are TGCGCCAGCAGCCAAGATCTGACTAGCGGGGCGGGAGATACGCAGTATTTT.

V usage is TRBV19 and J usage is TRBJ1-2; 12 bases agree with TRBD1. Looked up from germline, CDR1 is LNHDA and CDR2 is SQIVND (reference sequence). The trim removed 2 bases at V and 4 bases at J, leaving 5 bases unmatched. The CDR3 extends over 16 amino acids. The CDR3 DNA sequence: TGTGCCAGTAGTATATACGGGACAGGGGGCGTCTATGGCTACACCTTC. It is translated as CASSIYGTGGVYGYTF.

V is TRBV7-9 and J is TRBJ2-2; D perhaps matches TRBD1 (5 bases). Germline values: CDR1 SEHNR, CDR2 FQNEAQ (reference sequence). V gave up 5 bases and J gave up 1 base, with 17 bases separating them. This CDR3 contains 17 residues. This CDR3 is CASSGQVGQLNTGELFF. The CDR3 DNA sequence: TGTGCCAGCAGCGGCCAGGTGGGGCAGCTGAACACCGGGGAGCTGTTTTTT.

This chain uses TRBV6-6 with TRBJ2-7, with 10 bases lining up with TRBD1. Trimming at V came to 5 bases and at J to 4 bases, leaving 8 bases not matched to a gene. Germline assignment: CDR1 MNHNY and CDR2 SVGAGI (reference sequence). The CDR3 has 15 amino acids. The CDR3 DNA follows: TGTGCCAGCAGTAGAGGGGGACAGGGGCCTTACGAGCAGTACTTC. This translates into CASSRGGQGPYEQYF.

The CDR3 DNA reads as TGTGCCAGTAGCGAGGCCGGGGGCGGAACCAAAAACATTCAGTACTTC. This sequence encodes CASSEAGGGTKNIQYF. The rearrangement uses TRBV19 and TRBJ2-4; tentatively, D is TRBD1 or TRBD2 (6 bases each). There are 16 residues in the CDR3. Per the germline V gene, CDR1 is LNHDA and CDR2 is SQIVND (reference sequence). The V end lost 6 bases, the J end lost 2 bases, and 17 bases lay between the germline ends.

The chain joins TRBV7-3 to TRBJ2-3; 7 bases agree with TRBD2. This CDR3 contains 15 residues. Germline V gives CDR1 SGHTA, CDR2 FQGTGA. Trimming cost V 4 bases and J 2 bases; bases outside gene matches: 6. CDR3 in amino acids: CASSSGLVPTDTQYF. CDR3 nucleotides: TGTGCCAGCAGCTCAGGACTAGTTCCCACAGATACGCAGTATTTT. Filled out from reference TRBV7-3 and TRBJ2-3, the complete variable domain reads GAGVSQTPSNKVTEKGKYVELRCDPISGHTALYWYRQSLGQGPEFLIYFQGTGAADDSGLPNDRFFAVRPEGSVSTLKIQRTERGDSAVYLCASSSGLVPTDTQYFGPGTRLTVL.

V gene TRBV27 combines with J gene TRBJ1-6, with a possible D match to TRBD1 (6 bases). The V gene's germline CDR1 is MNHEY and CDR2 SMNVEV (reference sequence). The ends were cut back, 6 bases at V and 5 bases at J, with 17 bases in the middle. The CDR3 has 16 residues. CDR3 protein: CASSIRTARNNSPLHF. The DNA for the CDR3 is TGTGCCAGCAGCATCCGGACAGCTAGGAATAATTCACCCCTCCACTTT.

The chain is built from TRBV4-1 and TRBJ1-4; D gene unclear. CDR1 is MGHRA, CDR2 YSYEKL, per germline. V lost 0 bases and J 0 bases, leaving 8 bases between the germline ends. This CDR3 region has 16 residues. This chain's CDR3 is CASSQDATATNEKLFF. CDR3 DNA: TGCGCCAGCAGCCAAGACGCCACGGCAACTAATGAAAAACTGTTTTTT.

This sequence joins TRBV6-1 and TRBJ1-2, with D maybe TRBD1 (6 bases). CDR1 is MNHNS, CDR2 SASEGT, per germline. CDR3 length equals 14 residues. Trimming left V 7 bases short and J 1 base short, with 13 bases between. The CDR3 sequence is CASIRGRHNYGYTF. The CDR3 region has the DNA TGTGCCAGCATCAGGGGTCGGCATAACTATGGCTACACCTTC.

The genes are TRBV7-8 and TRBJ2-4, with 7 nucleotides matching TRBD1. Germline V gives CDR1 SGHVS, CDR2 FQNEAQ. With 5 bases clipped from V and 0 bases from J, the junction kept 7 bases outside the gene matches. The CDR3 has 16 amino acids. The CDR3 DNA reads TGTGCCAGCAGCCTGGGACAGATTCTAGCCAAAAACATTCAGTACTTC. It specifies CASSLGQILAKNIQYF.

This rearrangement joins TRBV27 to TRBJ1-1; a possible D gene is TRBD1 (6 bases). The ends were cut back, 4 bases at V and 4 bases at J, with 10 bases in the middle. This CDR3 region has 13 residues. In germline, CDR1 is MNHEY, CDR2 SMNVEV (reference sequence). The CDR3 DNA is TGTGCCAGCAGTTCCTACAGGGTCACTGAAGCTTTCTTT. Residues: CASSSYRVTEAFF.

The V call is TRBV19, the J call TRBJ2-7; 7 nucleotides align to TRBD1. With V trimmed by 4 bases and J by 1 base, 7 bases remained unmatched. Germline CDR1 LNHDA, CDR2 SQIVND (reference sequence). The CDR3 is 15 amino acids. The CDR3: CASSRGTVTSYEQYF. The CDR3 DNA sequence: TGTGCCAGTAGTAGAGGGACAGTCACGTCCTACGAGCAGTACTTC.

The chain has TRBV7-2 and TRBJ2-3; D may be TRBD1 (5 bases). Germline CDR1 SGHTA, CDR2 FQGNSA. This CDR3 region has 16 residues. Deletions cut 1 base from V and 0 bases from J, with 11 bases between. Written as DNA, the CDR3 is TGTGCCAGCAGCTTAGAGGCAGGGTTGAGCACAGATACGCAGTATTTT. Translation gives CASSLEAGLSTDTQYF.

This clone was seen more than once but under ten times. The chain links TRBV6-1 to TRBJ1-2; no clear D. Germline V lookup: CDR1 MNHNS, CDR2 SASEGT. The CDR3 sequence is 16 residues long. V dropped 3 bases and J dropped 0 bases, with 14 bases sitting between them. CDR3 in amino acids: CASSETIAGANYGYTF. For the CDR3, the DNA is TGTGCCAGCAGTGAGACGATAGCCGGAGCTAACTATGGCTACACCTTC.

The V and J genes are TRBV19 and TRBJ2-7, with D possibly matching TRBD1 (5 bases). The germline V gene has CDR1 LNHDA and CDR2 SQIVND (reference sequence). This CDR3 contains 13 residues. V lost 3 bases and J lost 6, with 12 bases in between. CDR3 loop: CASSIRRQTEQYF. Written as DNA, the CDR3 is TGTGCCAGTAGTATTCGACGACAGACCGAGCAGTACTTC.

This clone showed up just once. The chain links TRBV10-3 to TRBJ2-7, with a tentative D call TRBD1 (6 bases). Trimming stripped 6 bases from V and 2 bases from J, with 11 bases between. Germline V gives CDR1 ENHRY, CDR2 SYGVKD. This CDR3 has 13 residues. The CDR3 loop reads CAIRTGDTYEQYF. The CDR3 nucleotides read TGTGCCATCAGGACCGGGGACACCTACGAGCAGTACTTC.

This clone was counted once. Since no conserved phenylalanine or tryptophan closes the CDR3, a read error is the likely cause. The DNA is left out, because the CDR3 cannot be placed on it with certainty; the CDR3 is given as TCRdb lists it. The genes are TRBV20-1 and TRBJ1-2. The CDR3 totals 9 residues, both ends included. Germline lookup yields CDR1 DFQATT and CDR2 SNEGSKA (reference sequence). The CDR3 here is CSASRPGTL.

The V call is TRBV6-4, the J call TRBJ2-1; 13 bases align to TRBD2. This CDR3 has 16 residues. Germline V lookup: CDR1 MRHNA, CDR2 SNTAGT. Trimming removed 6 bases from V and 7 bases from J; junction bases left unmatched: 9. The CDR3 sequence: CASSPLLAGGHNEQFF. Here the CDR3 DNA reads TGTGCCAGCAGCCCACTACTAGCGGGGGGGCATAATGAGCAGTTCTTC.

The CDR3 reads CASSHGEGVETEAFF. The CDR3 DNA sequence: TGTGCCAGCAGCCACGGGGAGGGGGTTGAGACTGAAGCTTTCTTT. The chain uses TRBV4-2 and TRBJ1-1; D perhaps matches TRBD1 (6 bases). CDR1 is LGHNA and CDR2 is YNFKEQ in the germline V gene. CDR3 size: 15 residues. Trimming removed 3 bases at V and 5 bases at J, with 16 bases between.

This clone was detected once. V is TRBV29-1 and J is TRBJ2-5; D remains ambiguous. This CDR3 is built from 14 residues. The V end lost 7 bases, the J end lost 1 base, and 16 bases lay between the germline ends. Germline CDR1 SQVTM, CDR2 ANQGSEA. The CDR3 nucleotides are TGCAGCGCCGAGGCAAAGGGTTCCCAAGAGACCCAGTACTTC. Its translation is CSAEAKGSQETQYF.

This chain connects TRBV30 to TRBJ1-5; 11 bases line up with TRBD1. Germline V gives CDR1 GTSNPN, CDR2 SVGIG (reference sequence). V shed 5 bases and J 4 bases; nucleotides not matched to a gene: 4. The CDR3 is made up of 14 amino acids. The CDR3, as DNA: TGTGCCTGGGATGGACAGGGGGCGAATCAGCCCCAGCATTTT. This sequence encodes CAWDGQGANQPQHF. The complete variable domain, with remaining parts taken from reference TRBV30 and TRBJ1-5, reads SQTIHQWPATLVQPVGSPLSLECTVEGTSNPNLYWYRQAAGRGLQLLFYSVGIGQISSEVPQNLSASRPQDRQFILSSKKLLLSDSGFYLCAWDGQGANQPQHFGDGTRLSIL.

The chain joins TRBV7-2 to TRBJ2-3; 7 bases fit TRBD2. V shed 2 bases, J shed 0 bases, and the junction held 5 bases outside the gene matches. CDR1 SGHTA and CDR2 FQGNSA come from the germline V gene. This CDR3 spans 16 amino acids. CDR3 in DNA: TGTGCCAGCAGCTTACAGTCGGGGGGAAGCACAGATACGCAGTATTTT. Encoded protein: CASSLQSGGSTDTQYF.

The rearrangement joins TRBV5-5 to TRBJ1-3, with TRBD1 matching over 9 bases. This CDR3 contains 16 residues. J was trimmed by 0 bases and V by 4 bases; bases with no gene match: 5. CDR1 and CDR2 (germline): SGHKS, YYEKEE (reference sequence). CDR3 loop: CASSQGQGASGNTIYF. The CDR3 nucleotides read TGTGCCAGCAGCCAGGGACAGGGCGCCTCTGGAAACACCATATATTTT.